This T cell receptor (beta chain) was retrieved from a study of CD8 T cells in Susac syndrome. Per the germline V gene, CDR1 is SGHNT and CDR2 is YYREEE (reference sequence). Trimming took off 5 bases at V and 1 base at J, with 9 bases between the two ends. The CDR3 runs 13 residues. cDNA came from about 0.5 to 1 ug RNA primed by random hexamers. Amplification of TCR beta CDR3 spanned 54 Vbeta and 13 Jbeta via immunoSEQ multiplex PCR. Using its own MiXCR run on the immunoSEQ multiplex PCR reads, TCRdb lists one record per CDR3 protein. The sample includes 250,000 to 300,000 distinct CDR3 sequences, approximately 81% seen only once; the top ten take about 0.11%.

This receptor was obtained from a human donor with multiple sclerosis. This chain uses TRBV5-4 with TRBJ1-1, with D unclear. Sequenced sample: CD8+ T cells from PBMCs. This CDR3 is CASRFRPNTEAFF. CDR3 in DNA: TGTGCCAGCAGATTTAGGCCGAACACTGAAGCTTTCTTT.